A selection of T cell receptor beta chains follows, all from one sample in a study of blood T cell repertoires in COVID-19. TCRdb keeps only in-frame clones here, not all; method: immunoSEQ multiplex PCR. Among hundreds of thousands of clones listed, approximately 90% were seen once. The specimen was peripheral blood. The receptors derive from a man aged 60 to 75 with COVID-19, enrolled during active disease. CDR3s include the opening cysteine and the closing phenylalanine or tryptophan.

CDR3 protein,V gene
CASSLEGPGNQPQHF,TRBV27
CSASSSGSYNEQFF,TRBV20-1
CAISALAGLDTQYF,TRBV10-3
CASSRSSVSYNEQFF,TRBV19
CASSLAGVGQPQHF,TRBV27
CASSWGLNSYEQYF,TRBV19
CASSPEPGGSNQPQHF,TRBV19
CASAKDRGSYEQYF,TRBV21-1
CASSKDNTYEQYF,TRBV7-8
CASSQDRPRRGYNEQFF,TRBV4-1
CASSQLDRFTYYGYTF,TRBV3-1/TRBV3-2
CASSRGQTYEQYF,TRBV3-1/TRBV3-2
CASSLNYRITRNEKLFF,TRBV11-2
CASSPDGGIAKNIQYF,TRBV9
CASSTPGQLYEQYF,TRBV19
CASSPKTSGSSYNEQFF,TRBV6-2/TRBV6-3
CASSERRNTGELFF,TRBV2
CASSFQGQLNQPQHF,TRBV7-2
CASSPDRDQPQHF,TRBV11-2